This T cell receptor beta chain derives from a study of breast tumors, draining lymph nodes, adjacent tissues. Study results and caveats: Findings are consistent with lymph node origin and intratumoral expansion of most tumor T cells.

This clonotype was seen many times. The antigen is not known. The CDR3 has 14 amino acids. Trimming at V came to 6 bases and at J to 8 bases, leaving 10 bases not matched to a gene. Germline V CDR1 and CDR2: LGHDT, YNNKEL (reference sequence). TCRdb independently ran MiXCR on the multiplex PCR reads; one entry per CDR3 protein. Among about 12,000 distinct CDR3 sequences listed, about 70% were seen once. The rearrangement uses TRBV3-1 and TRBJ2-1; 7 bases are a match to TRBD2. Material: tumor-adjacent breast tissue. This sequence originates from a female donor with breast cancer. Some clones in this sample may be carry-over from other donors' samples. CDR3 sequence: CASRPAGNRDEQFF. CDR3 DNA sequence: TGTGCCAGCAGACCAGCGGGAAATAGAGATGAGCAGTTCTTC.